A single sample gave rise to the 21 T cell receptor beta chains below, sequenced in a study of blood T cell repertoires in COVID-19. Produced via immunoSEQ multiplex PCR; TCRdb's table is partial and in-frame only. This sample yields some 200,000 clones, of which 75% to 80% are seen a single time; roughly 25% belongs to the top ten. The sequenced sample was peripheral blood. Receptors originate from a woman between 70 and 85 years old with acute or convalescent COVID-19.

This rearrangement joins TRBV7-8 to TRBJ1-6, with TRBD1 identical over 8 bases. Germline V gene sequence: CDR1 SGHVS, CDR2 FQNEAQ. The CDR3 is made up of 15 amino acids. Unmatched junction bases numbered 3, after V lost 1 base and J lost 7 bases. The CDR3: CASSLGQGQNSPLHF. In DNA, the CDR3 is TGTGCCAGCAGCTTAGGACAGGGGCAAAATTCACCCCTCCACTTT.

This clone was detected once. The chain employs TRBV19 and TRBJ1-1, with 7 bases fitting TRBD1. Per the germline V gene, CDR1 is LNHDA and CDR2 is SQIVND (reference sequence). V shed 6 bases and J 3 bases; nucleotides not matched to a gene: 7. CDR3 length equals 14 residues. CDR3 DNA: TGTGCCAGTAGAGACAGGGTCGGGGACACTGAAGCTTTCTTT. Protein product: CASRDRVGDTEAFF.

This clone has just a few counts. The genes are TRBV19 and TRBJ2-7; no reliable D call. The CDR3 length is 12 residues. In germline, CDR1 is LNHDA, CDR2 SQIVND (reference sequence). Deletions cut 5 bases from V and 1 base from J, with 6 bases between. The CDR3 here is CASSGISYEQYF. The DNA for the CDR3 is TGTGCCAGTAGTGGCATTTCCTACGAGCAGTACTTC.

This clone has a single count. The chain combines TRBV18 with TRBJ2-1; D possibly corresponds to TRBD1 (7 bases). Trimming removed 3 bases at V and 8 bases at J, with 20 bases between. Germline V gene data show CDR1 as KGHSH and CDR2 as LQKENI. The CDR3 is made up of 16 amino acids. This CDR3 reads CASSPWNQGGVDEQFF. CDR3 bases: TGTGCCAGCTCACCTTGGAACCAGGGGGGAGTTGATGAGCAGTTCTTC.

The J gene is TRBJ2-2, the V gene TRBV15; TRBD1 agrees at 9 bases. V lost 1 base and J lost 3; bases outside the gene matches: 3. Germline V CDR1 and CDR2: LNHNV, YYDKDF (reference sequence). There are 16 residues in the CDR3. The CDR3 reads CATSRVGTGYTGELFF. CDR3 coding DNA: TGTGCCACCAGCAGAGTGGGGACAGGGTACACCGGGGAGCTGTTTTTT.

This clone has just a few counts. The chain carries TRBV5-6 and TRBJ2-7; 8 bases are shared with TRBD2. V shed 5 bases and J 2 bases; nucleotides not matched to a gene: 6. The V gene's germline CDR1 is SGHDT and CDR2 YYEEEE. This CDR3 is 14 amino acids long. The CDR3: CASRRTGLAYEQYF. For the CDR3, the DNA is TGTGCCAGCAGGAGAACGGGACTAGCCTACGAGCAGTACTTC.

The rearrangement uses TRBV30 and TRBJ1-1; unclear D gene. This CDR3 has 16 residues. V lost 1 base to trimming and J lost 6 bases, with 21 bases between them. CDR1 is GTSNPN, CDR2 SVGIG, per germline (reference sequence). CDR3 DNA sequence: TGTGCCTGGAGTGCGAGATACTCCGTATTTGCGGCTGAAGCTTTCTTT. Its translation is CAWSARYSVFAAEAFF.

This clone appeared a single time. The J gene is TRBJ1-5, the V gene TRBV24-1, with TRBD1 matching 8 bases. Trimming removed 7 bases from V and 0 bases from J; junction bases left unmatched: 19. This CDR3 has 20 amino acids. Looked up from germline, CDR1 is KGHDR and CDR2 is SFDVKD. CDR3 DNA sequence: TGTGCCACCAGAGACCCAGGGGGCCCCCCGCCCATCTATAGCAATCAGCCCCAGCATTTT. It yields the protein CATRDPGGPPPIYSNQPQHF.

The CDR3 reads CASSPGLQETQYF. CDR3 DNA: TGCGCCAGCAGCCCGGGACTACAAGAGACCCAGTACTTC. J is TRBJ2-5 and V is TRBV5-1; 7 nucleotides line up with TRBD2. The J segment lost 2 bases and the V segment lost 4 bases, leaving 2 bases of the junction unmatched. There are 13 residues in the CDR3. In germline, CDR1 is SGHRS, CDR2 YFSETQ. The whole variable domain, remainder taken from reference TRBV5-1 and TRBJ2-5, is KAGVTQTPRYLIKTRGQQVTLSCSPISGHRSVSWYQQTPGQGLQFLFEYFSETQRNKGNFPGRFSGRQFSNSRSEMNVSTLELGDSALYLCASSPGLQETQYFGPGTRLLVL.

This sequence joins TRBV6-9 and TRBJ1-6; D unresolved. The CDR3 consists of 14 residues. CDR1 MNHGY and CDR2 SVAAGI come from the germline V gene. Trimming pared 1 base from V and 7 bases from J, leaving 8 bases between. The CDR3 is CASSYWPGNSPLHF. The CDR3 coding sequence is TGTGCCAGCAGTTATTGGCCGGGAAATTCACCCCTCCACTTT.

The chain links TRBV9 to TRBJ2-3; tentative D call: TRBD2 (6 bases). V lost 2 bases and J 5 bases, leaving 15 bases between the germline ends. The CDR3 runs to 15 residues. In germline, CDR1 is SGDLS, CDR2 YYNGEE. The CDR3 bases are TGTGCCAGCAGCGTCTACGGGAGTAGTTTAGATACGCAGTATTTT. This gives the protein CASSVYGSSLDTQYF.

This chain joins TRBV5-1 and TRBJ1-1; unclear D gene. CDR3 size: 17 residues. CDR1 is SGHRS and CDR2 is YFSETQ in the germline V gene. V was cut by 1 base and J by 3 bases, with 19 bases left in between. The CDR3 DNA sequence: TGCGCCAGCAGCTTGAACCCCCATCCGGGGAGGGACACTGAAGCTTTCTTT. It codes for CASSLNPHPGRDTEAFF.

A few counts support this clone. This CDR3 reads CASSPPEGGTYEQYF. CDR3 sequence (DNA): TGCGCCAGCAGCCCTCCGGAGGGTGGGACCTACGAGCAGTACTTC. V and J are TRBV5-1 and TRBJ2-7; a possible D gene is TRBD2 (6 bases). Trimming took off 4 bases at V and 2 bases at J, with 16 bases between the two ends. Germline V gene lookup returns CDR1 SGHRS and CDR2 YFSETQ. The CDR3 covers 15 residues.

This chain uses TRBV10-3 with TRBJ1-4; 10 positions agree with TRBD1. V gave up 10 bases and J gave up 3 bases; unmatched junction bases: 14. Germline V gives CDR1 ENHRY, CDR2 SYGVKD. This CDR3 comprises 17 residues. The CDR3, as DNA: TGTGCCACAGCTACTGGACAGGGGGGTATTGCTAATGAAAAACTGTTTTTT. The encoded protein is CATATGQGGIANEKLFF.

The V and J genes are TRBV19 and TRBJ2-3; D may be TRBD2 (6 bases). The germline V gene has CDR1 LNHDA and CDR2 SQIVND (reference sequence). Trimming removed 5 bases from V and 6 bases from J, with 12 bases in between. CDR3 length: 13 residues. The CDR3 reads CASSPWGDDTQYF. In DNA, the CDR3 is TGTGCCAGTAGTCCGTGGGGGGACGATACGCAGTATTTT.

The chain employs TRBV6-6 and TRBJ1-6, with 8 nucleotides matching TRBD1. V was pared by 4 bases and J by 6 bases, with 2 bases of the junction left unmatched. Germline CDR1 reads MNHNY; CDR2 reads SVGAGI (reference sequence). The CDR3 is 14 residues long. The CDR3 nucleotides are TGTGCCAGCAGTTCCGGACAGGGTAATTCACCCCTCCACTTT. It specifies CASSSGQGNSPLHF.

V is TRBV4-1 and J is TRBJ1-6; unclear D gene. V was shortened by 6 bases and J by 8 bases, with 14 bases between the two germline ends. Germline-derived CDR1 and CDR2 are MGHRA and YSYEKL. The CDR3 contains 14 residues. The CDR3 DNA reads TGCGCCAGCAGGCGGGCTCTTCCGGATTCACCCCTCCACTTT. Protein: CASRRALPDSPLHF.

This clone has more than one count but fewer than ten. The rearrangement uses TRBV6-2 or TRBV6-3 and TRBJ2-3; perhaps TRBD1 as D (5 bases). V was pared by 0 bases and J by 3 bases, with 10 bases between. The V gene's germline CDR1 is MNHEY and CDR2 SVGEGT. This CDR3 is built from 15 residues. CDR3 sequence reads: CASSYSGQGTDTQYF. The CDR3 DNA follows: TGTGCCAGCAGTTACTCGGGGCAGGGTACAGATACGCAGTATTTT.

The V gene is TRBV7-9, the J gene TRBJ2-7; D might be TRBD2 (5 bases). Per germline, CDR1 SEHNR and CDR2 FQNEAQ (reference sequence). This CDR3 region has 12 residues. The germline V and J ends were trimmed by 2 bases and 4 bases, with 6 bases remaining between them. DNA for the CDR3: TGTGCCAGCAGCTTATCGGGGTACGAGCAGTACTTC. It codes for CASSLSGYEQYF.

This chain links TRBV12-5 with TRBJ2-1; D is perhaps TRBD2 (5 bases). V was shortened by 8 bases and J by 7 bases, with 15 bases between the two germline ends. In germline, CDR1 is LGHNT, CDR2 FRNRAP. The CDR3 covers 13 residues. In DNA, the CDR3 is TGTGCTAGTAGCGGCCCTTACGTGAATGAGCAGTTCTTC. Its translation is CASSGPYVNEQFF.

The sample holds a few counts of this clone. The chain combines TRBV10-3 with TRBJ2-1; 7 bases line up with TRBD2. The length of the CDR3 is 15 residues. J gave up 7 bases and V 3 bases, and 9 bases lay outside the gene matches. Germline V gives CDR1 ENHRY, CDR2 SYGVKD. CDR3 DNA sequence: TGTGCCATCAGTGACGTGCGGGAGAGATGGAATGAGCAGTTCTTC. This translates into CAISDVRERWNEQFF.